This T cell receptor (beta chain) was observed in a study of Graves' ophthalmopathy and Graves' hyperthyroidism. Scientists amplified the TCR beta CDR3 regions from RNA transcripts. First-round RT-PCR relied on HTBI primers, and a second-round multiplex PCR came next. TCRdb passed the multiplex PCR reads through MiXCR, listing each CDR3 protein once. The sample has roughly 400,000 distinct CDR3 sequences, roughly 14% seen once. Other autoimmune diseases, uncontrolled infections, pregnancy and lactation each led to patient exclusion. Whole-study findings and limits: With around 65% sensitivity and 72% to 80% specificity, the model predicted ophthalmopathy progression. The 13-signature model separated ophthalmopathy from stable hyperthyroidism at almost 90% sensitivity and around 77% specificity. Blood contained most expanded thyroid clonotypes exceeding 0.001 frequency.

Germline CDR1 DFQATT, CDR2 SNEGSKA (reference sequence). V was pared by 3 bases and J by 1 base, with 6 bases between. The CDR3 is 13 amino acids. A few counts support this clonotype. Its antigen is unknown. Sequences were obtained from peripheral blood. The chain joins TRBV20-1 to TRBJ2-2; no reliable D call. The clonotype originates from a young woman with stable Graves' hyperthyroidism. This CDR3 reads CSARFRNTGELFF. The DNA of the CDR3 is TGCAGTGCTAGGTTCCGGAACACCGGGGAGCTGTTTTTT.